This entry is about one T cell receptor (beta chain). The data belong to a study of blood T cell repertoires in COVID-19. Overall study: COVID-19 samples from acute and convalescent phases originated in the United States, Italy and Spain.

In the original processing: Amplification with reference gene primers provided the estimates of nucleated cell counts. Sequenced by immunoSEQ multiplex PCR; TCRdb stores in-frame clones only, minus some. V and J calls and clone size follow that table, whereas D and trimming were derived from the DNA. The table includes more than 95,000 clones, 87% detected once. The source material was peripheral blood. The clonotype originates from a man in his fifties with acute or convalescent COVID-19.

CDR3 sequence reads: CARSLLSGPADTQYF. CDR3 nucleotides: TGTGCCAGAAGCTTGTTGTCAGGGCCGGCAGATACGCAGTATTTT. V gene TRBV5-3 combines with J gene TRBJ2-3; D is possibly TRBD1 (5 bases). TRBV5-3 is sorted into the ORF group, with uncertain function. V dropped 1 base and J dropped 4 bases, with 13 bases sitting between them. The CDR3 loop spans 15 amino acids.